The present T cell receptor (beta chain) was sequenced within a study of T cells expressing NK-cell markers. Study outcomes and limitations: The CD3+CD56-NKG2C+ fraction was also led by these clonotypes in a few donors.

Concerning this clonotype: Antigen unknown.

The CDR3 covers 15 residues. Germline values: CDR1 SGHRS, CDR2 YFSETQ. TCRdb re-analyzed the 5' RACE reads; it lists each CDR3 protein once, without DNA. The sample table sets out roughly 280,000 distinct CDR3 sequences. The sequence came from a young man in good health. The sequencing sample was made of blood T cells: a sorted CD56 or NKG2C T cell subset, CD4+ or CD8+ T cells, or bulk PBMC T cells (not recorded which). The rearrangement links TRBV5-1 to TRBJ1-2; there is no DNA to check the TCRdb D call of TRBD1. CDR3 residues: CASAPDRGLNYGYTF.